These T cell receptor beta chains were read from a single sample in a study of shared T cell receptors in the human thymus. Sequencing used immunoSEQ multiplex PCR; TCRdb keeps in-frame clones, though not all of them. The data show under 700,000 clones, with around 82% seen just once and less than 0.015% held by the top ten. In addition, the sample was reused for a study of human thymus T cells.

Sequencing was done on a sample of thymocytes. The receptors shown here come from a boy younger than two with a congenital heart defect. CDR3s include the opening cysteine and the closing phenylalanine or tryptophan. D genes are given only for firm matches. Where a row states a size, it is once, few, many or the class of an expanded clone; other rows omit it.

TRBV5-6	-	TRBD1	TRBJ1-5	TGTGCCAGCAGCTATGGACAGGGCGGTCAGCCCCAGCATTTT	CASSYGQGGQPQHF
TRBV5-8	-	-	TRBJ1-1	TGTGCCAGCAGCTTGAACAGATCCAACACTGAAGCTTTCTTT	CASSLNRSNTEAFF
TRBV7-9	-	-	TRBJ2-2	TGTGCCAGCAGCTCCCAGCCCAGCGGAACGAACACCGGGGAGCTGTTTTTT	CASSSQPSGTNTGELFF
TRBV28	-	-	TRBJ2-1	TGTGCCAGCAGTTTAAGCGAGCACAATGAGCAGTTCTTC	CASSLSEHNEQFF
TRBV27	-	-	TRBJ2-1	TGTGCCAGCAGTTTATCATCGCCCGGGGAGGAGGTACAAGAGCAGTTCTTC	CASSLSSPGEEVQEQFF
TRBV6-4	-	-	TRBJ1-2	TGTGCCAGCAGTGACGAGGGCTCCTATGGCTACACCTTC	CASSDEGSYGYTF
TRBV10-3	-	-	TRBJ2-1	TGTGCCTCTAGGGACGGGAGCTACAATGAGCAGTTCTTC	CASRDGSYNEQFF
TRBV5-1	-	TRBD2	TRBJ2-7	TGCGCCAGCAGCTTATCCGGGGGGGTGAAGGACGAGCAGTACTTC	CASSLSGGVKDEQYF
TRBV19	-	TRBD1	TRBJ1-5	TGTGCCAGTAAAGGGCAGGGGGCGCGGAATCAGCCCCAGCATTTT	CASKGQGARNQPQHF
TRBV4-3	few	TRBD2	TRBJ2-1	TGCGCCAGCAGCCAAGATCAGGGGAGCGGGGGTTACAATGAGCAGTTCTTC	CASSQDQGSGGYNEQFF
TRBV5-1	-	TRBD1	TRBJ2-1	TGCGCCAGCAGCTTGGCTGGGCAGGGGGCTCTCGACAATGAGCAGTTCTTC	CASSLAGQGALDNEQFF
TRBV11-2	-	-	TRBJ2-7	TGTGCCAGCAGCTTAGATCGCTACGAGCAGTACTTC	CASSLDRYEQYF
TRBV28	once	-	TRBJ2-2	TGTGCCAGCAGTGTCAGCGCCGGGGAGCTGTTTTTT	CASSVSAGELFF
TRBV7-9	-	TRBD1	TRBJ2-7	TGTGCCAGCAGCTTAGCCGGGACAGGGGGTAACGAGCAGTACTTC	CASSLAGTGGNEQYF
TRBV4-1	-	TRBD1	TRBJ1-2	TGCGCCAGCAGCCAAGATTTGAGCCAGGGGGCGCCTGGCTACACCTTC	CASSQDLSQGAPGYTF
TRBV19	few	TRBD1	TRBJ1-5	TGTGCCAGTACGGACCCTGACAGGGGCAATCAGCCCCAGCATTTT	CASTDPDRGNQPQHF
TRBV4-3	-	-	TRBJ2-1	TGCGCCAGCAGCCAAGAAGGCCGGCCCTTGGCGGGCTACAATGAGCAGTTCTTC	CASSQEGRPLAGYNEQFF
TRBV5-1	-	TRBD2	TRBJ2-1	TGCGCCAGCAGCTTGGAACTGGGACTAGCGTCCGATGAGCAGTTCTTC	CASSLELGLASDEQFF
TRBV23-1	-	-	TRBJ1-5	TGCGCCAGCAGTCAATCGGGGGGAAAAAATCAGCCCCAGCATTTT	CASSQSGGKNQPQHF
TRBV5-4	-	TRBD2	TRBJ2-2	TGTGCCAGCAGCGCACTAGCGGGAGGAGCTGAGGGCAACGGGGAGCTGTTTTTT	CASSALAGGAEGNGELFF
TRBV9	-	-	TRBJ1-1	TGTGCCAGCAGCGTTTCTGGGCACACTGAAGCTTTCTTT	CASSVSGHTEAFF
TRBV27	few	-	TRBJ2-7	TGTGCCAGCAGTCCCCGACGGCAGGTCTACGAGCAGTACTTC	CASSPRRQVYEQYF
TRBV10-2	-	TRBD1	TRBJ2-7	TGCGCCACCTTCGGGGACAGCTGCTACGAGCAGTACTTC	CATFGDSCYEQYF
TRBV2	-	TRBD1	TRBJ2-1	TGTGCCAGCAGCTTAACAGGGGTGGGCTACAATGAGCAGTTCTTC	CASSLTGVGYNEQFF
TRBV9	-	TRBD2	TRBJ2-1	TGTGCCAGCAGCGTAGACGGGAGGGCCTGTCGGGAGCAGTTCTTC	CASSVDGRACREQFF